The text below deals with one TCR beta chain. This specimen comes from a study of shared clonotypes between healthy human individuals. Some clones are missing from TCRdb's copy, which holds only in-frame ones; the method was immunoSEQ multiplex PCR. There are some 2,400,000 clones in the sample; approximately 96% occur only once, and approximately 0.13% lies in the top ten. V dropped 5 bases and J dropped 6 bases, with 6 bases sitting between them. This CDR3 has 11 residues. Germline V gene lookup returns CDR1 KGHSH and CDR2 LQKENI. The source of this sequence is a man aged 18-30 years in good health. V usage is TRBV18 and J usage is TRBJ2-3; D not resolved. Sample: naive CD4+ T cells sorted from blood. Documented subset: CD45RA+ positively selected. CDR3 DNA: TGTGCCAGCTCAGCCGCGGATACGCAGTATTTT. Its translation is CASSAADTQYF.